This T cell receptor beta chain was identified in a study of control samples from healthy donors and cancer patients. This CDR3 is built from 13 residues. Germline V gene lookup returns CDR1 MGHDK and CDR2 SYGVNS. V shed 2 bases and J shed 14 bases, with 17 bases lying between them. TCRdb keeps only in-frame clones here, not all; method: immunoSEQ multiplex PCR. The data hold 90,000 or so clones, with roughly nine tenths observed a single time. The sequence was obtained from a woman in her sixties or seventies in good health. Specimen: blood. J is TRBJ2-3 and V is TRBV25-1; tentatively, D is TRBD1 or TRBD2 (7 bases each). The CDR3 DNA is TGTGCCAGCAGTGAAACAGGGGCGGGGGTTCGGTATTTT. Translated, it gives CASSETGAGVRYF.